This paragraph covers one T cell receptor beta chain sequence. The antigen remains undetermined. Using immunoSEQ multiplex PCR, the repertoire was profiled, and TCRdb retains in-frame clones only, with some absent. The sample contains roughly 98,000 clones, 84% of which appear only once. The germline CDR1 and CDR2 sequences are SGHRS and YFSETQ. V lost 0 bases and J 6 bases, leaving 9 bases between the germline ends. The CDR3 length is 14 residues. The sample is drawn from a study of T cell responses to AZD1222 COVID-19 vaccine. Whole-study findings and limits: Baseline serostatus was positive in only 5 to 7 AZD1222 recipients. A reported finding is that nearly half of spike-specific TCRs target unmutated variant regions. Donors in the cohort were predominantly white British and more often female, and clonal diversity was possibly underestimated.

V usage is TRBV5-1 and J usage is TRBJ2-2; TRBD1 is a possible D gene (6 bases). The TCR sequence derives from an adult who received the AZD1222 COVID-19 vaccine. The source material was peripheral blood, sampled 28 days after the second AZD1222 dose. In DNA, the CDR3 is TGCGCCAGCAGCTTGGCAGGGGCGGCCGGGGAGCTGTTTTTT. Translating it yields CASSLAGAAGELFF.